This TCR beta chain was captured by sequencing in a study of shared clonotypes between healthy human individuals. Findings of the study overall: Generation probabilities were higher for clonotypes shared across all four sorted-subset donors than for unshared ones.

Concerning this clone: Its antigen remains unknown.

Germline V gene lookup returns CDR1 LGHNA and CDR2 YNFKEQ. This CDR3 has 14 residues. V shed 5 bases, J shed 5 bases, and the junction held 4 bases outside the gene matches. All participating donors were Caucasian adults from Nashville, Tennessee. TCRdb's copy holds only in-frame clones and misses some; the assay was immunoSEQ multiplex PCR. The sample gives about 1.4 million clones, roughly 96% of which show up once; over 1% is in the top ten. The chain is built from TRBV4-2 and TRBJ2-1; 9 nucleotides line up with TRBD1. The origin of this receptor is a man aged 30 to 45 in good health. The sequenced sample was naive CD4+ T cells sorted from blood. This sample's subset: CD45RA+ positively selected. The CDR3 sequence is CASSGRDRDNEQFF. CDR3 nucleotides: TGTGCCAGCAGCGGCCGGGACAGGGACAATGAGCAGTTCTTC.